This is a list of T cell receptor beta chains from one sample in a study of identical twins. In TCRdb, the 5' RACE reads were re-called with MiXCR into one record per CDR3 protein. In the table there are 250,000 or so distinct CDR3 sequences, around 8.8% of which are singletons. These data were also filed under a second study, of yellow fever vaccine responses in identical twins.

The sequenced material came from CD8+ T cells sorted from blood. These receptors all come from a woman younger than 35 in good health. CDR3s include the opening cysteine and the closing phenylalanine or tryptophan. The D gene is left open where the match is weak. Clone size is not always given. Where it is, it says once, few, many or a class for expanded clones.

abundance	v_gene	d_gene	j_gene	CDR3nt	CDR3aa
.	TRBV7-8	TRBD2	TRBJ2-1	TGTGCCAGCAGCCATGGACTAGCGGGTTTGAATGAGCAGTTCTTC	CASSHGLAGLNEQFF
.	TRBV24-1	TRBD2	TRBJ2-1	TGTGCCACCAGTGAGGGAGGACTAGCGGGACCCTACAATGAGCAGTTCTTC	CATSEGGLAGPYNEQFF
few	TRBV19	.	TRBJ2-5	TGTGCCAGTAGTATACGTCAGGGAGTCCAAGAGACCCAGTACTTC	CASSIRQGVQETQYF
once	TRBV11-3	.	TRBJ2-1	TGTGCCAGCAGTGACCGGGACACTATTAACAATGAGCAGTTCTTC	CASSDRDTINNEQFF
many	TRBV20-1	.	TRBJ2-3	TGCAGTGCTAGAGAGGGGTCAGATACGCAGTATTTT	CSAREGSDTQYF
.	TRBV6-2/TRBV6-3	TRBD2	TRBJ2-2	TGTGCCAGCACTGGGACAACGAGCGGGAGGATAGGGGAGCTGTTTTTT	CASTGTTSGRIGELFF
.	TRBV12-3/TRBV12-4	.	TRBJ2-5	TGTGCCAGCAGTTTAGGACGGCAAGAGACCCAGTACTTC	CASSLGRQETQYF
many	TRBV20-1	.	TRBJ2-2	TGCAGTGCTAGAGATTGGACCGGGGAGCTGTTTTTT	CSARDWTGELFF
few	TRBV18	TRBD1	TRBJ2-7	TGTGCCAGCTCACCACCTACAGGGGGAGAGCAGTACTTC	CASSPPTGGEQYF
many	TRBV27	TRBD2	TRBJ2-2	TGTGCCAGCAGTTTATCGATTCGACTAGCGGGTACCACCGGGGAGCTGTTTTTT	CASSLSIRLAGTTGELFF
.	TRBV5-1	.	TRBJ1-1	TGCGCCAGCAGCTTGTCCACTCTGGGCACTGAAGCTTTCTTT	CASSLSTLGTEAFF
few	TRBV7-9	TRBD1	TRBJ2-2	TGTGCCAGCAGCGGCAGGGGGCGGAACGGGGAGCTGTTTTTT	CASSGRGRNGELFF
few	TRBV7-9	TRBD1	TRBJ2-1	TGTGCCAGCAGCAAAACCTTCGGGACAGGGGTCCATGAGCAGTTCTTC	CASSKTFGTGVHEQFF
few	TRBV5-6	.	TRBJ2-1	TGTGCCAGCAGTATTAGACAGGCGCTCAGGAATGAGCAGTTCTTC	CASSIRQALRNEQFF
many	TRBV12-3/TRBV12-4	.	TRBJ1-2	TGTGCCAGCAGTTCTTATGGCTACACCTTC	CASSSYGYTF
few	TRBV25-1	.	TRBJ2-3	TGTGCCAGCAGTGAAGACTTCACAGATACGCAGTATTTT	CASSEDFTDTQYF
.	TRBV7-8	TRBD2	TRBJ2-5	TGTGCCAGCAGCTTAAAAGCGGGAGACTGGTACCAAGAGACCCAGTACTTC	CASSLKAGDWYQETQYF
many	TRBV29-1	TRBD1	TRBJ2-1	TGCAGCGTTCGGACAGGCTACTACAATGAGCAGTTCTTC	CSVRTGYYNEQFF
few	TRBV7-9	TRBD2	TRBJ2-5	TGTGCCAGCAGCCCCCGCGAGCGGGAGGGTATGGAGACCCAGTACTTC	CASSPREREGMETQYF
many	TRBV20-1	TRBD1	TRBJ2-5	TGCAGTGCTCCGGACAGGCTTATGGAGACCCAGTACTTC	CSAPDRLMETQYF
.	TRBV5-1	.	TRBJ2-7	TGCGCCAGCAGCTCACTGACGAAGTCCAGACTAGAGGTTAAAGTTGAAGCTACCTACGAGCAGTACTTC	CASSSLTKSRLEVKVEATYEQYF
.	TRBV28	TRBD2	TRBJ2-3	TGTGCCAGCAGGAGGACTAGCGAAAGCACAGATACGCAGTATTTT	CASRRTSESTDTQYF
.	TRBV20-1	.	TRBJ2-7	TGCAGTGCTAGGGCCGGCCTAACCCGTCCCTACGAGCAGTACTTC	CSARAGLTRPYEQYF
.	TRBV28	TRBD2	TRBJ2-3	TGTGCCAGCAGTATGACTCTTCGACTAGCGGGGAGCACAGATACGCAGTATTTT	CASSMTLRLAGSTDTQYF
.	TRBV6-2/TRBV6-3	.	TRBJ2-2	TGTGCCAGCAGTTACACAGGGATGAACACCGGGGAGCTGTTTTTT	CASSYTGMNTGELFF
many	TRBV7-9	TRBD1	TRBJ2-2	TGTGCCAGCAGCTCGATCGACAGGGAAACCGGGGAGCTGTTTTTT	CASSSIDRETGELFF
.	TRBV6-2/TRBV6-3	.	TRBJ2-5	TGTGCCAGCAGTTACTCGACAGGGAGGCAAGAGACCCAGTACTTC	CASSYSTGRQETQYF
.	TRBV20-1	.	TRBJ2-7	TGCAGTGCTAGAGATCGGCAGTTCTACGAGCAGTACTTC	CSARDRQFYEQYF
.	TRBV28	.	TRBJ2-5	TGTGCCAGCAGCTTAGGGTTTGTAGAGACCCAGTACTTC	CASSLGFVETQYF
.	TRBV7-3	.	TRBJ2-7	TGTGCCAGCAGCTCCCGATGTAGGAGGACCTACGAGCAGTACTTC	CASSSRCRRTYEQYF
.	TRBV5-6	TRBD2	TRBJ2-3	TGTGCCAGCAGCTTGGCCCTAGCGGGGGGACCCACAGATACGCAGTATTTT	CASSLALAGGPTDTQYF
few	TRBV7-9	.	TRBJ1-1	TGTGCCAGCAACCCCGCGGAGGGTGACACTGAAGCTTTCTTT	CASNPAEGDTEAFF
few	TRBV7-2	TRBD1	TRBJ2-7	TGTGCCAGCAGCTTAGCGCCAGAGGGACAGGGTTATTACGAGCAGTACTTC	CASSLAPEGQGYYEQYF
.	TRBV27	TRBD1	TRBJ2-1	TGTGCCAGCAGTTCGACGGGACAGACCAAGCAGTTCTTC	CASSSTGQTKQFF
many	TRBV27	.	TRBJ2-7	TGTGCCAGCGGTGCCGGAAGCTCCTACGAGCAGTACTTC	CASGAGSSYEQYF
few	TRBV4-3	TRBD2	TRBJ2-2	TGCGCCAGCAGCCAAGATGGGTCTAGCGGGAGTGGTGGAGACACCGGGGAGCTGTTTTTT	CASSQDGSSGSGGDTGELFF
.	TRBV9	TRBD1	TRBJ1-1	TGTGCCAGCAGCGGACAGGGTGGGAACACTGAAGCTTTCTTT	CASSGQGGNTEAFF
few	TRBV7-2	.	TRBJ2-7	TGTGCCAGCAACTTAGTCGGGCCCCACTACGAACAGTACTTC	CASNLVGPHYEQYF
many	TRBV10-3	.	TRBJ2-7	TGTGCCATCAGTGAAGACGGGGCAGTAAACTACGAGCAGTACTTC	CAISEDGAVNYEQYF
many	TRBV6-1	.	TRBJ2-7	TGTGCCAGCAGTCCAGGGGCTCCCTACGAGCAGTACTTC	CASSPGAPYEQYF
many	TRBV12-3/TRBV12-4	.	TRBJ2-5	TGTGCCAGCACCCCGTGGGAGGTGGGAGAGACCCAGTACTTC	CASTPWEVGETQYF
.	TRBV5-1	.	TRBJ2-6	TGCGCCAGCAGCTTGGCCGTTAGGGGTCAGAGCTCTGGGGCCAACGTCCTGACTTTC	CASSLAVRGQSSGANVLTF
few	TRBV7-9	TRBD2	TRBJ2-1	TGTGCCAGCAGCTCGCTGGGCGTGGCTAGCGGGATCTATGAGCAGTTCTTC	CASSSLGVASGIYEQFF
.	TRBV6-5	.	TRBJ2-5	TGTGCCAGCGTGGATCTCCAAGAGACCCAGTACTTC	CASVDLQETQYF
few	TRBV9	TRBD2	TRBJ2-1	TGTGCCAGCAGCGTAACCCCCGGGAGCGGGGGCATAAAAAACAATGAGCAGTTCTTC	CASSVTPGSGGIKNNEQFF
few	TRBV11-2	TRBD2	TRBJ2-3	TGTGCCAGCAGCTCCGGGGGGACTAGGTCGGTGGAAACAGATACGCAGTATTTT	CASSSGGTRSVETDTQYF
few	TRBV28	.	TRBJ2-1	TGTGCCAGCAGTTCCTTAACTAGCCCGGAGGAATCCTACAATGAGCAGTTCTTC	CASSSLTSPEESYNEQFF
few	TRBV21-1	.	TRBJ2-1	TGTGCCAGCAGCAAAGGGCACACCCAGCGTTGGTTCTTC	CASSKGHTQRWFF
few	TRBV25-1	TRBD1	TRBJ1-4	TGTGCCACGACAGGGTTCGGTAATGAAAAACTGTTTTTT	CATTGFGNEKLFF
many	TRBV10-3	.	TRBJ2-7	TGTGCCATCACCAAAGGGACGGACGGAGGTGGTTACGAGCAGTACTTC	CAITKGTDGGGYEQYF
many	TRBV29-1	.	TRBJ2-3	TGCAGCGTCGGTCCTAGGCCCCCTAGCACAGATACGCAGTATTTT	CSVGPRPPSTDTQYF
few	TRBV5-1	TRBD1	TRBJ1-4	TGCGCCAGCAGCACTGGGACAGGGAGTGAAAAACTGTTTTTT	CASSTGTGSEKLFF
.	TRBV11-2	TRBD2	TRBJ2-5	TGTGCCAGCAGCGGGATGGCGGGAGGGCTTTTCGAGACCCAGTACTTC	CASSGMAGGLFETQYF